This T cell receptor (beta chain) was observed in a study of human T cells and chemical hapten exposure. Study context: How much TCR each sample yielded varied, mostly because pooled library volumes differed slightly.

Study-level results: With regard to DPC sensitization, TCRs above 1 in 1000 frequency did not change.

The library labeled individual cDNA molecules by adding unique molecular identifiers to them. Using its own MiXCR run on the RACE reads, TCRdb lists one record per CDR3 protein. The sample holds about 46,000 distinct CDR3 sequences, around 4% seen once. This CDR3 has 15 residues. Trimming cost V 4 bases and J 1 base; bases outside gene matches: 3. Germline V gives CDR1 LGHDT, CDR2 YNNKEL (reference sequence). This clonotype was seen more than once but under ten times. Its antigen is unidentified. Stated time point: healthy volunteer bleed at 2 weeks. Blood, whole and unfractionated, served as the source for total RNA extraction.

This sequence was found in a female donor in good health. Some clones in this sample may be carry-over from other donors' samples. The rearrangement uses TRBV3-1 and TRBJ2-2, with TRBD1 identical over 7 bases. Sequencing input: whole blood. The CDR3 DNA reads TGTGCCAGCAGCCTGGGACAGCAGAACACCGGGGAGCTGTTTTTT. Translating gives CASSLGQQNTGELFF. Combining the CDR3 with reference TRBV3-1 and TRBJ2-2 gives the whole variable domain DTAVSQTPKYLVTQMGNDKSIKCEQNLGHDTMYWYKQDSKKFLKIMFSYNNKELIINETVPNRFSPKSPDKAHLNLHINSLELGDSAVYFCASSLGQQNTGELFFGEGSRLTVL.